This TCR beta chain is drawn from a study of OX40 agonist ivuxolimab in advanced cancers. To note about this clone: The antigen remains undetermined.

Findings of the study overall: There were, on average, more expanded clones in CD8+ T cells than in CD4+. Nonresponders included some who also had low normalized T-cell clonal expansion.

Germline V gene data show CDR1 as SGHTA and CDR2 as FQGTGA. The CDR3 spans 13 residues. Trimming left V 2 bases short and J 5 bases short, with 7 bases between. TCRdb keeps only in-frame clones here, not all; method: immunoSEQ multiplex PCR. Of some 77,000 clones listed, around 85% are singletons. This chain uses TRBV7-3 with TRBJ2-1; unclear D gene. Source: CD4+ or CD8+ T cells sorted from blood, taken in a trial of the OX40 agonist ivuxolimab. The sequence was collected from an adult with an advanced solid tumor such as melanoma, head and neck, liver or kidney cancer. The CDR3 DNA reads TGTGCCAGCAGCTTAGGAAGGCACAATGAGCAGTTCTTC. Amino acid sequence: CASSLGRHNEQFF.